The 18 T cell receptor beta chains reported below all come from one sample, sequenced in a study of blood T cell repertoires in COVID-19. Sequenced by immunoSEQ multiplex PCR; TCRdb stores in-frame clones only, minus some. Here the sample spans hundreds of thousands of clones, 70% to 90% being singletons. Material: peripheral blood. All receptors come from a man of 80 years or more with acute or convalescent COVID-19.

The chain has TRBV11-1 and TRBJ2-7; 8 nucleotides align to TRBD2. J gave up 4 bases and V 5 bases, and 10 bases lay outside the gene matches. Germline V lookup: CDR1 SGHAT, CDR2 FQDESV (reference sequence). CDR3 length equals 15 residues. CDR3 region: CASSLSAGDQYEQYF. CDR3 nucleotides: TGTGCCAGCAGCCTTTCAGCGGGAGACCAGTACGAGCAGTACTTC. The full variable domain, with the rest looked up from reference TRBV11-1 and TRBJ2-7, is EAEVAQSPRYKITEKSQAVAFWCDPISGHATLYWYRQILGQGPELLVQFQDESVVDDSQLPKDRFSAERLKGVDSTLKIQPAELGDSAMYLCASSLSAGDQYEQYFGPGTRLTVT.

This clone has just a few counts. The rearrangement uses TRBV29-1 and TRBJ1-2, with a tentative D call TRBD1 (5 bases). The V gene's germline CDR1 is SQVTM and CDR2 ANQGSEA. This CDR3 is 13 amino acids long. The V end was cut by 3 bases, the J end by 7 bases, with 15 bases between. The CDR3: CSVDNRLLGGYTF. CDR3 DNA sequence: TGCAGCGTTGATAACAGGTTGTTGGGTGGCTACACCTTC.

V is TRBV6-5 and J is TRBJ1-1, with TRBD1 identical over 7 bases. The V segment lost 6 bases and the J segment 0 bases; nucleotides outside the gene matches: 4. CDR1 is MNHEY, CDR2 SVGAGI, per germline. The CDR3 loop spans 14 amino acids. The CDR3 is CASRGQLMNTEAFF. CDR3 nucleotide sequence: TGTGCCAGCAGGGGACAGCTTATGAACACTGAAGCTTTCTTT.

In DNA form, the CDR3 reads TGTGCCACGAGACAGAACACTGAAGCTTTCTTT. Protein: CATRQNTEAFF. The chain combines TRBV19 with TRBJ1-1; unclear D gene. Trimming removed 10 bases at V and 1 base at J, with 7 bases between. The CDR3 loop spans 11 amino acids. Germline V gene sequence: CDR1 LNHDA, CDR2 SQIVND (reference sequence).

J is TRBJ1-5 and V is TRBV28; D not resolved. Germline V CDR1 and CDR2: MDHEN, SYDVKM. The CDR3 is made up of 14 amino acids. V lost 3 bases and J lost 2, with 8 bases in between. The CDR3 here is CASSLPVGNQPQHF. CDR3 nucleotide sequence: TGTGCCAGCAGTTTGCCAGTGGGCAATCAGCCCCAGCATTTT.

The rearrangement joins TRBV7-3 to TRBJ1-1, with TRBD1 matching over 7 bases. V shed 1 base, J shed 4 bases, and the junction held 9 bases outside the gene matches. This CDR3 is 16 amino acids long. The germline V gene encodes CDR1 SGHTA and CDR2 FQGTGA. CDR3 sequence (DNA): TGTGCCAGCAGCTTAAACGCGCCACAGGGGAGCACTGAAGCTTTCTTT. The encoded protein is CASSLNAPQGSTEAFF.

The CDR3 DNA follows: TGCAGCGTTGATGGGGGAGGAAATGAAAAACTGTTTTTT. It codes for CSVDGGGNEKLFF. This sequence joins TRBV29-1 and TRBJ1-4, with D perhaps matching TRBD1 (5 bases). V gave up 3 bases and J gave up 5 bases, with 10 bases separating them. This CDR3 region has 13 residues. Looked up from germline, CDR1 is SQVTM and CDR2 is ANQGSEA. Based on the CDR3 plus reference TRBV29-1 and TRBJ1-4, the full variable domain is SAVISQKPSRDICQRGTSLTIQCQVDSQVTMMFWYRQQPGQSLTLIATANQGSEATYESGFVIDKFPISRPNLTFSTLTVSNMSPEDSSIYLCSVDGGGNEKLFFGSGTQLSVL.

The chain's CDR3 is CASSQAGFGSGEKLFF. CDR3 nucleotides: TGTGCCAGCAGCCAAGCTGGATTTGGGAGTGGAGAAAAACTGTTTTTT. The rearrangement links TRBV4-2 to TRBJ1-4; D gene uncertain. Trimming stripped 1 base from V and 8 bases from J, with 17 bases between. CDR3 length: 16 residues. Germline CDR1 LGHNA, CDR2 YNFKEQ.

This chain links TRBV2 with TRBJ1-5; D uncertain. The CDR3 runs to 13 residues. Germline V gene data show CDR1 as SNHLY and CDR2 as FYNNEI. Trimming stripped 7 bases from V and 0 bases from J, with 7 bases between. The DNA of the CDR3 is TGTGCCAGCACCCCTTATAGCAATCAGCCCCAGCATTTT. Protein sequence: CASTPYSNQPQHF. The whole variable domain, filled in from reference TRBV2 and TRBJ1-5, reads EPEVTQTPSHQVTQMGQEVILRCVPISNHLYFYWYRQILGQKVEFLVSFYNNEISEKSEIFDDQFSVERPDGSNFTLKIRSTKLEDSAMYFCASTPYSNQPQHFGDGTRLSIL.

The chain links TRBV5-1 to TRBJ1-4; D might be TRBD1 (6 bases). CDR3 length: 15 residues. Trimming stripped 2 bases from V and 4 bases from J, with 12 bases between. Germline V gene sequence: CDR1 SGHRS, CDR2 YFSETQ. In DNA form, the CDR3 reads TGCGCCAGCAGCTTAACGGGGGGCAATAATGAAAAACTGTTTTTT. As protein: CASSLTGGNNEKLFF.

The chain carries TRBV7-3 and TRBJ2-2, with a weak D call TRBD2 (6 bases). The germline CDR1 and CDR2 sequences are SGHTA and FQGTGA. V lost 5 bases and J lost 8, with 21 bases in between. The CDR3 runs 16 residues. CDR3 DNA sequence: TGTGCCAGCAGCCCTACCGGAGGTCGGGAGCGGGGGGAGCTGTTTTTT. This encodes CASSPTGGRERGELFF.

The V and J genes are TRBV19 and TRBJ2-7, with a weak D call TRBD2 (7 bases). The germline gives CDR1 LNHDA, CDR2 SQIVND (reference sequence). The V and J ends lost 0 bases and 3 bases respectively, with 12 bases between them. The CDR3 is made up of 15 amino acids. Here the CDR3 reads CASSIDRGADYEQYF. The CDR3 DNA reads as TGTGCCAGTAGTATAGATCGGGGGGCTGACTACGAGCAGTACTTC. Full variable domain (outside the CDR3, taken from reference TRBV19 and TRBJ2-7): DGGITQSPKYLFRKEGQNVTLSCEQNLNHDAMYWYRQDPGQGLRLIYYSQIVNDFQKGDIAEGYSVSREKKESFPLTVTSAQKNPTAFYLCASSIDRGADYEQYFGPGTRLTVT.

CDR3 coding DNA: TGTGCCAGCAGCTTACAAGCGGGGAGCTCCTACAATGAGCAGTTCTTC. Its protein is CASSLQAGSSYNEQFF. The J gene is TRBJ2-1, the V gene TRBV7-2, with 7 nucleotides matching TRBD2. Germline V gives CDR1 SGHTA, CDR2 FQGNSA. There are 16 residues in the CDR3. With V trimmed by 2 bases and J by 0 bases, 4 bases remained unmatched.

The rearrangement joins TRBV19 to TRBJ2-7, with 7 bases that match TRBD2. V was clipped by 5 bases and J by 3 bases; unmatched bases: 13. Germline CDR1 is LNHDA and CDR2 is SQIVND (reference sequence). The CDR3 spans 16 residues. As DNA, the CDR3 is TGTGCCAGTAGTCTCGTATCGGGAGGTCGGTTCTACGAGCAGTACTTC. It specifies CASSLVSGGRFYEQYF. Drawing the rest from reference TRBV19 and TRBJ2-7, the complete variable domain is DGGITQSPKYLFRKEGQNVTLSCEQNLNHDAMYWYRQDPGQGLRLIYYSQIVNDFQKGDIAEGYSVSREKKESFPLTVTSAQKNPTAFYLCASSLVSGGRFYEQYFGPGTRLTVT.

In this sample, this clone turned up once. V and J are TRBV2 and TRBJ1-1, with TRBD1 as a possible D gene (6 bases). The CDR3 contains 16 residues. V lost 5 bases, J lost 0 bases, and 16 bases lay in between. Germline values: CDR1 SNHLY, CDR2 FYNNEI. As DNA, the CDR3 is TGTGCCAGCAGTCTTCTAAGGGGGGGGCTGAACACTGAAGCTTTCTTT. As protein: CASSLLRGGLNTEAFF.

The rearrangement links TRBV4-3 to TRBJ1-2; TRBD1 aligns across 7 bases. The germline V gene has CDR1 LGHNA and CDR2 YSLEER. The CDR3 totals 15 residues. Trimming removed 1 base from V and 4 bases from J; junction bases left unmatched: 6. CDR3 sequence (DNA): TGCGCCAGCAGCCAAGGGGACAGCGTCTCCTATGGCTACACCTTC. Residues: CASSQGDSVSYGYTF.

This clone appeared a few times. The chain is built from TRBV11-2 and TRBJ1-2; D call uncertain. The CDR3 runs to 16 residues. Germline CDR1 SGHAT, CDR2 FQNNGV. Trimming took off 1 base at V and 8 bases at J, with 20 bases between the two ends. CDR3 region: CASSLANVGSGGGYTF. In DNA form, the CDR3 reads TGTGCCAGCAGCTTAGCTAATGTGGGCAGTGGCGGGGGCTACACCTTC. Combining the CDR3 with reference TRBV11-2 and TRBJ1-2 gives the whole variable domain EAGVAQSPRYKIIEKRQSVAFWCNPISGHATLYWYQQILGQGPKLLIQFQNNGVVDDSQLPKDRFSAERLKGVDSTLKIQPAKLEDSAVYLCASSLANVGSGGGYTFGSGTRLTVV.

This sequence joins TRBV7-9 and TRBJ2-5, with TRBD2 matching 8 bases. The V gene's germline CDR1 is SEHNR and CDR2 FQNEAQ (reference sequence). V lost 0 bases, J lost 5 bases, and 14 bases stayed unmatched. This CDR3 is 18 amino acids long. The CDR3 loop reads CASSLAGLAGPDWETQYF. The CDR3 DNA reads TGTGCCAGCAGCTTAGCGGGTTTAGCGGGACCGGATTGGGAGACCCAGTACTTC. Drawing the rest from reference TRBV7-9 and TRBJ2-5, the complete variable domain is DTGVSQNPRHKITKRGQNVTFRCDPISEHNRLYWYRQTLGQGPEFLTYFQNEAQLEKSRLLSDRFSAERPKGSFSTLEIQRTEQGDSAMYLCASSLAGLAGPDWETQYFGPGTRLLVL.